This TCR beta chain stems from a study of T cells in Graves' hyperthyroidism and ophthalmopathy. General study results and limits: In the blood, most expanded thyroid clonotypes above 0.001 appeared as well.

For ophthalmopathy patients, the Clinical Activity Score was at least 3 and the NOSPECS grade at least 4; duration was under 3 months. Criteria for exclusion of patients were uncontrolled infection, other autoimmune disease, pregnancy or lactation. The source material, RNA transcripts, was used to amplify TCR beta CDR3 regions. Carried out on the TCR CDR3, a first-round RT-PCR used the HTBI primer set. TCRdb used MiXCR to reprocess the multiplex PCR reads, holding one entry per CDR3 protein. Found here are around 340,000 distinct CDR3 sequences, roughly 20% of them singletons; the top ten hold around a sixth. This clonotype was counted ten times or more. Its antigen is as yet unknown. V was clipped by 8 bases and J by 4 bases; unmatched bases: 15. Germline V gene lookup returns CDR1 LNHDA and CDR2 SQIVND (reference sequence). The CDR3 covers 17 residues.

The clonotype originates from a woman between 40 and 55 years old with Graves' ophthalmopathy. This sequence joins TRBV19 and TRBJ1-5; TRBD1 matches at 9 bases. The sample consisted of blood. CDR3 nucleotide sequence: TGTGCCAGTCCCCCCACCCAGGGACAGGGCCGAAATCAGCCCCAGCATTTT. Amino acid sequence: CASPPTQGQGRNQPQHF. Combining the CDR3 with reference TRBV19 and TRBJ1-5 gives the whole variable domain DGGITQSPKYLFRKEGQNVTLSCEQNLNHDAMYWYRQDPGQGLRLIYYSQIVNDFQKGDIAEGYSVSREKKESFPLTVTSAQKNPTAFYLCASPPTQGQGRNQPQHFGDGTRLSIL.